What follows is one TCR beta chain and its context. Assay: immunoSEQ multiplex PCR; the TCRdb copy retains only in-frame clones and omits some. Of 95,000 to 110,000 clones detected, almost 85% appear once; the ten largest clones hold more than 4%. The sample belongs to a study of blood T cell repertoires in COVID-19. About the study: Spain, Italy and the United States supplied samples that represented acute and convalescent COVID-19. From T cells, B-cell-depleted T cells, or PBMCs came the material, which was cDNA or gDNA.

V was shortened by 4 bases and J by 12 bases, with 23 bases between the two germline ends. The CDR3 runs to 15 residues. Germline CDR1 is SGDLS and CDR2 is YYNGEE. The sample consisted of peripheral blood. The J gene is TRBJ2-1, the V gene TRBV9; maybe TRBD2 (6 bases). The sequence derives from a human donor in a cohort sampled during active COVID-19. The CDR3 here is CASSLGVAEGRAQFF. The CDR3, as DNA: TGTGCCAGCAGCCTCGGGGTAGCGGAGGGGCGGGCGCAGTTCTTC.